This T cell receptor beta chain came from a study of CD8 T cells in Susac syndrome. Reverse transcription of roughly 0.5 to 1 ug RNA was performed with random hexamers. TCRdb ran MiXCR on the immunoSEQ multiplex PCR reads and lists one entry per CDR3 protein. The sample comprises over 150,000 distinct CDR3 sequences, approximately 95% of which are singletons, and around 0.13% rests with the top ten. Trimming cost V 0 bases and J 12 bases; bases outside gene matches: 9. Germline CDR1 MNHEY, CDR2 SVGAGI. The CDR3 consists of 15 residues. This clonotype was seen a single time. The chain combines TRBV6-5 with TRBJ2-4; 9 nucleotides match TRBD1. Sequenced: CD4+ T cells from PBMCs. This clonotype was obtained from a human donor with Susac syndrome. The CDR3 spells CASSYSNLGQGSQYF. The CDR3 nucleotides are TGTGCCAGCAGTTACTCGAATCTGGGACAGGGTTCTCAGTACTTC.